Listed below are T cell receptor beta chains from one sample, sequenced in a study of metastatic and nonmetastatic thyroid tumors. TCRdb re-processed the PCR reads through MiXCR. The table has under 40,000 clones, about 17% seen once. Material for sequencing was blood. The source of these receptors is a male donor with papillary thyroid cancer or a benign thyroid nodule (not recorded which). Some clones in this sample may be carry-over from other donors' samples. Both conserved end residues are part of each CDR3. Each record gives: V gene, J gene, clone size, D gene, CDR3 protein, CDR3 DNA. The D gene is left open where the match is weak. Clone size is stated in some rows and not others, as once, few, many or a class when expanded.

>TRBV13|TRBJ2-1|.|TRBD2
CASSPPGLGVGEQFF
TGTGCCAGCAGCCCACCGGGACTAGGAGTCGGCGAGCAGTTCTTC
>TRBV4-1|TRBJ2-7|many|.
CASSQDPNYEQYF
TGCGCCAGCAGCCAAGATCCCAACTACGAGCAGTACTTC
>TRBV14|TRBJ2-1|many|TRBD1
CASSQRRGQGRIWNNEQFF
TGTGCCAGCAGCCAGCGGCGGGGACAGGGGAGGATTTGGAACAATGAGCAGTTCTTC
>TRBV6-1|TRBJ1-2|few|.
CASKLSAGVPYTF
TGTGCCAGCAAACTGTCGGCAGGTGTTCCCTACACCTTC
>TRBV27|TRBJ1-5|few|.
CASSFGHTQPQHF
TGTGCCAGTAGTTTTGGTCATACTCAGCCCCAGCATTTT
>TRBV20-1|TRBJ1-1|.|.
CSARYVLNTEAFF
TGCAGTGCCCGGTACGTATTGAACACTGAAGCTTTCTTT
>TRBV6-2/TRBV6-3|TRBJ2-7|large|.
CASRTDRILRSYEQYF
TGTGCCAGCAGAACCGACAGGATCCTACGGTCCTACGAGCAGTACTTC
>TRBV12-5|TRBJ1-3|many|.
CASGLVQGTSGNTIYF
TGTGCTAGTGGTTTGGTACAGGGAACGTCTGGAAACACCATATATTTT
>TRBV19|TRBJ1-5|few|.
CASSIDHFGGAGNQPQHF
TGTGCCAGTAGTATAGATCATTTTGGGGGCGCCGGCAATCAGCCCCAGCATTTT
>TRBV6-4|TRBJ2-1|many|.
CASSDSMGASSYNEQFF
TGTGCCAGCAGTGACTCTATGGGGGCTAGCTCCTACAATGAGCAGTTCTTC
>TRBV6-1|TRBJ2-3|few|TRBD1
CASSGGPGTGPDTQYF
TGTGCCAGCAGTGGGGGTCCCGGGACAGGGCCCGATACGCAGTATTTT
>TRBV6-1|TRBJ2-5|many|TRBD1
CASSRVAGGEETQYF
TGTGCCAGCAGTCGGGTGGCAGGGGGCGAGGAGACCCAGTACTTC
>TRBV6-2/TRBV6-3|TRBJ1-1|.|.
CASSFRQMNTEAFF
TGTGCCAGCAGTTTCAGACAGATGAACACTGAAGCTTTCTTT
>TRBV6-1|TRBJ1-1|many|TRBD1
CASETPLGQGPGEAFF
TGTGCCAGCGAGACGCCGTTAGGACAGGGTCCCGGTGAAGCTTTCTTT
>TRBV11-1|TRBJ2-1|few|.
CASSPAGGDLNYNEQFF
TGTGCCAGCAGTCCGGCAGGAGGGGACTTGAACTACAATGAGCAGTTCTTC
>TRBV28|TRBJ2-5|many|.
CASSPRGGQETQYF
TGTGCCAGCAGTCCCCGGGGCGGGCAGGAGACCCAGTACTTC
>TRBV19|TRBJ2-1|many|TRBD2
CASRRGGVSYNEQFF
TGTGCCAGTAGACGGGGGGGCGTCTCCTACAATGAGCAGTTCTTC